This T cell receptor beta chain was recovered during a study of blood T cell repertoires in COVID-19. As for the study in general: Some COVID-19 samples were acute and others convalescent; all came from the United States, Italy and Spain. The cDNA or gDNA used as material had been derived from T cells, B-cell-depleted T cells, or PBMCs.

Source study methods: Amplifying reference gene primers gave estimates of nucleated cell counts. Only in-frame clones appear in the TCRdb table, and some are missing; sequencing was by immunoSEQ multiplex PCR. That table gives V, J and clone size, and the DNA gave D and trimming. The table has 150,000 to 200,000 clones, 80% to 85% seen once; the top ten hold 4.5% to 6.5%. The germline gives CDR1 SGHDT, CDR2 YYEEEE. The ends were cut back, 0 bases at V and 8 bases at J, with 14 bases in the middle. This CDR3 is built from 14 residues. The material sequenced was peripheral blood. The TCR comes from a woman in her 30s with acute or convalescent COVID-19. The genes are TRBV5-6 and TRBJ1-2; D might be TRBD1 (5 bases). This CDR3 reads CASSLDRTIQGYTF. The CDR3 DNA reads as TGTGCCAGCAGCTTGGACAGGACAATACAGGGCTACACCTTC.